A selection of T cell receptor beta chains follows, all from one sample in a study of T cell changes during pregnancy in multiple sclerosis. Using immunoSEQ multiplex PCR, the repertoire was profiled, and TCRdb retains in-frame clones only, with some absent. Seen here are approximately 100,000 clones, under 95% observed once, and the top ten hold 1.6%. Sequencing was performed on peripheral blood, taken before pregnancy. The receptors originated from a female donor with multiple sclerosis, enrolled in a pregnancy study. The CDR3 runs from the conserved cysteine through the conserved F or W. D genes are given only for firm matches. A clone size is listed for some rows: how often the clone was seen (once, few, many), or a class if it is expanded.

. . TRBJ2-7 TRBV29-1 TGCAGCGTTGAGAGTGCAGGCCCTTCCTACGAGCAGTACTTC CSVESAGPSYEQYF
. . TRBJ2-2 TRBV6-4 TGTGCCAGCAGTGGGGTCGCAGGTGGGGCCACCGGGGAGCTGTTTTTT CASSGVAGGATGELFF
. many TRBJ2-2 TRBV10-1 TGCGCCAGCAGTGATTGGGCGGGACGGGACACCGGGGAGCTGTTTTTT CASSDWAGRDTGELFF
. . TRBJ1-1 TRBV4-3 TGCGCCAGCAGCCAAGAAGAGGGTTTCAACACTGAAGCTTTCTTT CASSQEEGFNTEAFF
. once TRBJ1-4 TRBV10-1 TGCGCCAGCAGTGAGTACCTCGGGAGCCTTAATGAAAAACTGTTTTTT CASSEYLGSLNEKLFF
TRBD2 . TRBJ2-5 TRBV9 TGTGCCAGCAGCGTATCTACGGGGGGGATCCAAGAGACCCAGTACTTC CASSVSTGGIQETQYF
. few TRBJ1-1 TRBV7-8 TGTGCCAGCAGCCCCGAGGAGAACACTGAAGCTTTCTTT CASSPEENTEAFF
. . TRBJ2-2 TRBV9 TGTGCCAGCAGCGTAGAGGCTAGCAATTTCGGGGAGCTGTTTTTT CASSVEASNFGELFF
TRBD1 . TRBJ2-6 TRBV27 TGTGCCAGCAGTTCTCGACAGGGGGCGGTCTCTGGGGCCAACGTCCTGACTTTC CASSSRQGAVSGANVLTF
TRBD2 . TRBJ2-3 TRBV6-1 TGTGCCAGCAGTGGTGTAGCGGGAACAGCAGATACGCAGTATTTT CASSGVAGTADTQYF
. . TRBJ1-1 TRBV7-9 TGTGCCAGCAGCGACGACAGGAACACTGAAGCTTTCTTT CASSDDRNTEAFF
TRBD1 . TRBJ1-2 TRBV6-1 TGTGCCAGCAGGACCGCGCACGACAGGGCCTATGGCTACACCTTC CASRTAHDRAYGYTF
TRBD1 . TRBJ1-4 TRBV28 TGTGCCAGCAGTTTCGGGACAGGAAAGGAAAAACTGTTTTTT CASSFGTGKEKLFF
. . TRBJ2-7 TRBV11-2 TGTGCCAGCAGCTTAGAGAGCGGCCGCTACGAGCAGTACTTC CASSLESGRYEQYF
TRBD1 . TRBJ1-3 TRBV28 TGTGCCAGCAGTTCCCCAGGGACAGGAGGAAACACCATATATTTT CASSSPGTGGNTIYF
. . TRBJ1-1 TRBV21-1 TGTGCCAGCAGCAACAAAAAAAGGACAGGGAGGCGAAACAGCGTTGAAGCTTTCTTT CASSNKKRTGRRNSVEAFF
TRBD1 . TRBJ1-6 TRBV27 TGTGCCAGCAGTTTATTCAGAGGACAGGGGGCTTCACCCCTCCACTTT CASSLFRGQGASPLHF
. . TRBJ2-3 TRBV5-1 TGCGCCAGCAGCTTGGCCGCGGGGGCAGTCACAGATACGCAGTATTTT CASSLAAGAVTDTQYF
. . TRBJ1-5 TRBV30 TGTGCCGTCGGGTCAGGGACATTTAATCAGCCCCAGCATTTT CAVGSGTFNQPQHF
. . TRBJ2-7 TRBV10-3 TGTGCCATCAGTCCAGGGCGAGACTACGAGCAGTACTTC CAISPGRDYEQYF
. once TRBJ2-3 TRBV28 TGTGCCAGCAGTTTAACCGGGAGCACAGATACGCAGTATTTT CASSLTGSTDTQYF
TRBD2 . TRBJ2-7 TRBV9 TGTGCCAGCAGCGAGGGACTAGCGTCTGGGGAGCAGTACTTC CASSEGLASGEQYF
. . TRBJ2-7 TRBV5-1 TGCGCCAGCAGCTTCGGAGGCTCTACCTACGAGCAGTACTTC CASSFGGSTYEQYF
. once TRBJ2-3 TRBV5-6 TGTGCCAGCAGCTTAGGAGGGGTAGATACGCAGTATTTT CASSLGGVDTQYF
. . TRBJ2-3 TRBV5-6 TGTGCCAGCAGCTTTCGCGGGATGCGCACAGATACGCAGTATTTT CASSFRGMRTDTQYF
. . TRBJ2-7 TRBV7-9 TGTGCCAGCAGCTTAGCGGGAGGGGGTACTCATTCCTACGAGCAGTACTTC CASSLAGGGTHSYEQYF